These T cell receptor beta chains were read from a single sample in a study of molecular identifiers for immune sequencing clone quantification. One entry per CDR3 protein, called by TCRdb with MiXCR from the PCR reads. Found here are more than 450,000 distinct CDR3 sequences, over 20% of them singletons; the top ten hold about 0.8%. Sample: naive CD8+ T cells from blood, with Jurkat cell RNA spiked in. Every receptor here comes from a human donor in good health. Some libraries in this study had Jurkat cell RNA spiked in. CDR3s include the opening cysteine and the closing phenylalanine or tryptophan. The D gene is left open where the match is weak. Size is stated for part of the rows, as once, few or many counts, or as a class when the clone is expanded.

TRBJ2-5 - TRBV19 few CASSITGDSLQETQYF TGTGCCAGTAGTATCACGGGGGACAGCTTACAAGAGACCCAGTACTTC
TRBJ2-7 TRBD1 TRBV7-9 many CASKGTGLHEQYF TGTGCCAGCAAAGGGACAGGGTTGCACGAGCAGTACTTC
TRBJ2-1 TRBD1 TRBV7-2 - CASSLAGILGQNYNEQFF TGTGCCAGCAGCTTAGCGGGAATACTGGGACAGAACTACAATGAGCAGTTCTTC
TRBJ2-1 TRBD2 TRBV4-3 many CASSPRTSANEQFF TGCGCCAGCAGCCCGAGGACTAGCGCCAATGAGCAGTTCTTC
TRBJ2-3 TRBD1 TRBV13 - CASSGYVRQGIGTDTQYF TGTGCCAGCAGCGGATATGTTAGACAGGGGATCGGCACAGATACGCAGTATTTT
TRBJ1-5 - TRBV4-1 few CASSQEGSGAYSNQPQHF TGCGCCAGCAGCCAAGAGGGGTCAGGAGCTTATAGCAATCAGCCCCAGCATTTT
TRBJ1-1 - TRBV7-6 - CASSRPVGEEDTEAFF TGTGCCAGCAGCCGCCCCGTAGGGGAGGAGGACACTGAAGCTTTCTTT
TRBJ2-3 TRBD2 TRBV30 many CAWGLAGTTDTQYF TGTGCCTGGGGCCTAGCGGGAACCACAGATACGCAGTATTTT
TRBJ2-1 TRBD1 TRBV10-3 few CAISEEGAHQFF TGTGCCATCAGTGAGGAGGGGGCACACCAGTTCTTC
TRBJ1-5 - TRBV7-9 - CASSQLPSQPQHF TGTGCCAGCAGCCAACTCCCCAGTCAGCCCCAGCATTTT
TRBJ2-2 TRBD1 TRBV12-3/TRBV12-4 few CASSWSGGSGELFF TGTGCCAGCAGTTGGTCAGGGGGTTCCGGGGAGCTGTTTTTT
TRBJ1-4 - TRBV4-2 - CASSGRSEKLFF TGTGCCAGCAGCGGACGGAGTGAAAAACTGTTTTTT
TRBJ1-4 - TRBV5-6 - CASSLVRSNEKLFF TGTGCCAGCAGCTTGGTTCGCAGTAATGAAAAACTGTTTTTT
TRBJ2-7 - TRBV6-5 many CASSWTNRGFEQYF TGTGCCAGCAGTTGGACCAATCGGGGGTTCGAGCAGTACTTC
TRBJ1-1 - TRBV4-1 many CASSQEQGMNTEAFF TGCGCCAGCAGCCAAGAACAGGGAATGAACACTGAAGCTTTCTTT
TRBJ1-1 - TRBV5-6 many CASSSEGIGGNEVNTEAFF TGTGCCAGCAGCTCCGAGGGAATTGGCGGGAATGAAGTGAACACTGAAGCTTTCTTT
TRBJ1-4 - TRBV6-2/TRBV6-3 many CASSSRSNEKLFF TGTGCCAGCAGTTCTAGGAGTAATGAAAAACTGTTTTTT
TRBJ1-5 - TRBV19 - CASSPSSGVNQPQHF TGTGCCAGTAGCCCTTCGAGCGGCGTCAATCAGCCCCAGCATTTT
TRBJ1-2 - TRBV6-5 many CASTDSPANYGYTF TGTGCCAGCACCGACAGTCCCGCTAACTATGGCTACACCTTC
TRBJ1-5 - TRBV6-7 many CASSGGHRSNQPQHF TGTGCCAGCAGTGGGGGCCATAGGAGCAATCAGCCCCAGCATTTT
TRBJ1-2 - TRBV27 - CASSLVPPLGVSDYGYTF TGTGCCAGCAGTTTGGTTCCTCCGCTGGGGGTTAGTGACTATGGCTACACCTTC
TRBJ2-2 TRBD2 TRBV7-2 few CASGLAGGVELFF TGTGCCAGCGGCCTAGCGGGAGGCGTGGAGCTGTTTTTT
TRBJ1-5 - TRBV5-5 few CASSLLESNQPQHF TGTGCCAGCAGCCTACTGGAAAGCAATCAGCCCCAGCATTTT
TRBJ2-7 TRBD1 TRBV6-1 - CASSGQGKYYEQYF TGTGCCAGCAGCGGACAGGGGAAGTACTACGAGCAGTACTTC
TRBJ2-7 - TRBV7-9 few CASSPPRGGGEQYF TGTGCCAGCAGCCCCCCCCGTGGGGGTGGCGAGCAGTACTTC
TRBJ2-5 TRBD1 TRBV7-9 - CASSLVAGTGPKYVKETQYF TGTGCCAGCAGCTTAGTTGCGGGGACAGGGCCCAAATACGTCAAAGAGACCCAGTACTTC
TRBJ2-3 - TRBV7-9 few CASSLDGYSQYF TGTGCCAGCAGCTTAGATGGCTATTCGCAGTATTTT
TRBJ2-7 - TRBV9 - CASSVAGEGYVQYF TGTGCCAGCAGCGTAGCGGGGGAAGGGTACGTGCAGTACTTC
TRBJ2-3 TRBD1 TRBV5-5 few CASSSGTALYTDTQYF TGTGCCAGCAGCTCTGGGACAGCCCTTTACACAGATACGCAGTATTTT
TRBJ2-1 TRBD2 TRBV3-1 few CASSQGAGEPSSYNEQFF TGTGCCAGCAGCCAAGGTGCGGGGGAACCGAGCTCCTACAATGAGCAGTTCTTC